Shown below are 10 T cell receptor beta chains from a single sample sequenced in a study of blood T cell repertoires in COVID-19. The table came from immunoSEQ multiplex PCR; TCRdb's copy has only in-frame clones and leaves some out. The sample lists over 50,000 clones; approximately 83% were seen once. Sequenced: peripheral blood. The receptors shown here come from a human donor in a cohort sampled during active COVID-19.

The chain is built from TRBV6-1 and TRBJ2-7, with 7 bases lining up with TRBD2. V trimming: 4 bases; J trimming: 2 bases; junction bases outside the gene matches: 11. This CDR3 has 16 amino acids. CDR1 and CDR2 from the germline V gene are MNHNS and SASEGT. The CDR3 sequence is CASSAPARGGTYEQYF. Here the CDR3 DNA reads TGTGCCAGCAGTGCGCCGGCCCGCGGGGGTACCTACGAGCAGTACTTC.

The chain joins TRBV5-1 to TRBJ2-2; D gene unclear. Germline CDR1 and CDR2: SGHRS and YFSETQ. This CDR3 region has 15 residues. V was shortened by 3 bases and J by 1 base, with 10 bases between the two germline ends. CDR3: CASSYPRKNTGELFF. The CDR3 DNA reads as TGCGCCAGCAGCTATCCTAGAAAGAACACCGGGGAGCTGTTTTTT.

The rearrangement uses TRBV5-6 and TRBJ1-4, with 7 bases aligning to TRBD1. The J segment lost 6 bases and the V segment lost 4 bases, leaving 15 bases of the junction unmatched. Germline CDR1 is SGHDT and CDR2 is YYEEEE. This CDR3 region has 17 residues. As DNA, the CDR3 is TGTGCCAGCAGCCCGTTGACAGGGTTCGAGGGGGATGAAAAACTGTTTTTT. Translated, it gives CASSPLTGFEGDEKLFF.

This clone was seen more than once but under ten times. CDR3 sequence reads: CASSLVERGYEQYF. The CDR3 DNA is TGTGCCAGCAGCTTAGTGGAGCGGGGCTACGAGCAGTACTTC. The chain couples TRBV7-8 to TRBJ2-7; 7 nucleotides match TRBD2. Germline CDR1 and CDR2: SGHVS and FQNEAQ. This CDR3 is built from 14 residues. With V trimmed by 1 base and J by 3 bases, 3 bases remained unmatched.

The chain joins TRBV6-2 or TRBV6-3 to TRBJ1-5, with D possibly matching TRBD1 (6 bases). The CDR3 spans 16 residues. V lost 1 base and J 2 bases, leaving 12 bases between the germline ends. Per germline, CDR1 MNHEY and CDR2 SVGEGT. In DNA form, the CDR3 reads TGTGCCAGCAGTTACTGGCAGGGGATCGGCAATCAGCCCCAGCATTTT. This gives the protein CASSYWQGIGNQPQHF.

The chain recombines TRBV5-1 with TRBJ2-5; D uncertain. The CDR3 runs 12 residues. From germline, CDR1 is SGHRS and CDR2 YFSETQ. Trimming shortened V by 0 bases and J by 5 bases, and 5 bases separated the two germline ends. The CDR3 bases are TGCGCCAGCAGCTTGGCCCTCGAGACCCAGTACTTC. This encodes CASSLALETQYF. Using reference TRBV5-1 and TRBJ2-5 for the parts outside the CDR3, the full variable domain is KAGVTQTPRYLIKTRGQQVTLSCSPISGHRSVSWYQQTPGQGLQFLFEYFSETQRNKGNFPGRFSGRQFSNSRSEMNVSTLELGDSALYLCASSLALETQYFGPGTRLLVL.

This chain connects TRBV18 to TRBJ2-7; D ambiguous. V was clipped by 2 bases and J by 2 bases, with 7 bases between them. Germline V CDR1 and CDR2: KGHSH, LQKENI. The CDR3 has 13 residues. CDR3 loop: CASSPGRTYEQYF. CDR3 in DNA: TGTGCCAGCTCACCAGGCAGAACCTACGAGCAGTACTTC.

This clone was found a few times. CDR3: CAIRGQIDQPQHF. The CDR3, as DNA: TGTGCCATCAGAGGACAGATTGATCAGCCCCAGCATTTT. This chain uses TRBV10-3 with TRBJ1-5; D possibly corresponds to TRBD1 (6 bases). Trimming removed 6 bases at V and 5 bases at J, with 11 bases between. Germline-derived CDR1 and CDR2 are ENHRY and SYGVKD. The CDR3 consists of 13 residues.

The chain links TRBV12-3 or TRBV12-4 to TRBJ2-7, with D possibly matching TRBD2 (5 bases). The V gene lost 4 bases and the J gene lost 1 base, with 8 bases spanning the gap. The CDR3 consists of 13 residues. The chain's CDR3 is CASSSRVSYEQYF. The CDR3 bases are TGTGCCAGCAGTTCGAGGGTATCCTACGAGCAGTACTTC.

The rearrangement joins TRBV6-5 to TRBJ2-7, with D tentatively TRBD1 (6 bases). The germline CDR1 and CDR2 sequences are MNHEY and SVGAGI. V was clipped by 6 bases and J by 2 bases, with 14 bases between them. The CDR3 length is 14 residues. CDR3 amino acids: CASRGQNGPYEQYF. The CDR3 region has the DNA TGTGCCAGCAGAGGACAGAATGGGCCCTACGAGCAGTACTTC.